The 30 T cell receptor beta chains below were found in one sample sequenced in a study of T cells after posttransplantation cyclophosphamide (dated by TCRdb to between 2015 and 2016). The library came from the immunoSEQ multiplex PCR assay. TCRdb carries this immuneACCESS record with in-frame sequences only. Its versions omit some clonotypes, under half of them owing to an unresolved V gene in the studies checked, with the rest unexplained. This sample includes under 45,000 clones, and none of them was observed just once. The ten largest account for about 6.2% of the sample. Material for sequencing was PBMCs. Receptors originate from a man aged 25-45 years in good health and a related stem cell transplant donor.

This clone was found a few times. J is TRBJ2-5 and V is TRBV19; 11 nucleotides align to TRBD2. This CDR3 comprises 15 residues. Germline trimming cut 5 bases from V and 5 bases from J; bases unmatched to any gene: 7. Germline V lookup: CDR1 LNHDA, CDR2 SQIVND (reference sequence). The CDR3 DNA reads TGTGCCAGTAGTCGGATAGCGGGGGGGCCCGAGACCCAGTACTTC. Protein sequence: CASSRIAGGPETQYF.

There are many counts of this clone. CDR3 sequence (DNA): TGTGCCAGCAGCCCAAACCTGGGACAGCTCTATGGCTACACCTTC. Encoded protein: CASSPNLGQLYGYTF. This sequence joins TRBV7-2 and TRBJ1-2; TRBD1 matches 7 bases. The CDR3 totals 15 residues. CDR1 is SGHTA and CDR2 is FQGNSA in the germline V gene. V gave up 5 bases and J gave up 4 bases; unmatched junction bases: 10.

This clone came up many times. CDR3 coding DNA: TGTGCCATCAGTGAGTCGGCAGGATCGAACACTGAAGCTTTCTTT. Protein sequence: CAISESAGSNTEAFF. The chain links TRBV10-3 to TRBJ1-1; D remains ambiguous. Germline V gene data show CDR1 as ENHRY and CDR2 as SYGVKD. The V and J ends lost 0 bases and 1 base respectively, with 9 bases between them. This CDR3 has 15 residues.

This clone showed up many times. This chain connects TRBV25-1 to TRBJ1-3; D remains unclear. This CDR3 has 11 amino acids. Germline V gene sequence: CDR1 MGHDK, CDR2 SYGVNS. Trimming stripped 6 bases from V and 6 bases from J, with 6 bases between. The CDR3 loop is CASSTLNTIYF. For the CDR3, the DNA is TGTGCCAGCAGCACTTTAAACACCATATATTTT. The full variable domain, with the rest looked up from reference TRBV25-1 and TRBJ1-3, is EADIYQTPRYLVIGTGKKITLECSQTMGHDKMYWYQQDPGMELHLIHYSYGVNSTEKGDLSSESTVSRIRTEHFPLTLESARPSHTSQYLCASSTLNTIYFGEGSWLTVV.

This clone was counted at least ten times. The gene calls are TRBV6-6 and TRBJ1-1, with D uncertain. The CDR3 length is 15 residues. Per the germline V gene, CDR1 is MNHNY and CDR2 is SVGAGI (reference sequence). V dropped 0 bases and J dropped 1 base, with 9 bases sitting between them. CDR3 bases: TGTGCCAGCAGTTACTCCCAGGAGTCGAACACTGAAGCTTTCTTT. This translates into CASSYSQESNTEAFF.

This rearrangement joins TRBV7-6 to TRBJ1-5; 10 bases are shared with TRBD1. The CDR3 has 15 residues. The J segment lost 2 bases and the V segment lost 4 bases, leaving 2 bases of the junction unmatched. CDR1 and CDR2 (germline): SGHVS, FNYEAQ. The DNA of the CDR3 is TGTGCCAGCAGCTCGGACAGGGGGGGCAATCAGCCCCAGCATTTT. As protein: CASSSDRGGNQPQHF.

This clone was counted at least ten times. This chain connects TRBV27 to TRBJ2-1, with 7 bases identical to TRBD2. CDR1 and CDR2 from the germline V gene are MNHEY and SMNVEV (reference sequence). Trimming removed 5 bases from V and 0 bases from J; junction bases left unmatched: 10. This CDR3 region has 17 residues. The CDR3 loop is CASSKREAGSSYNEQFF. The CDR3, as DNA: TGTGCCAGCAGTAAACGGGAGGCGGGGAGCTCCTACAATGAGCAGTTCTTC.

The rearrangement uses TRBV24-1 and TRBJ2-7; D not resolved. Between the trimmed V and J ends, which lost 3 bases and 0 bases, there was a span of 11 bases. The CDR3 covers 15 residues. CDR1 is KGHDR, CDR2 SFDVKD, per germline. CDR3 DNA sequence: TGTGCCACCAGTGATCTGAACCGAGGCTCCTACGAGCAGTACTTC. This codes for CATSDLNRGSYEQYF.

In its sample, this clone was seen many times. The chain's CDR3 is CATSRDRQTQHF. The CDR3 DNA is TGTGCCACCAGCAGAGACCGACAGACCCAGCATTTT. The V call is TRBV15, the J call TRBJ1-5; tentatively, D is TRBD1 (5 bases). This CDR3 has 12 amino acids. Germline assignment: CDR1 LNHNV and CDR2 YYDKDF (reference sequence). V was pared by 0 bases and J by 11 bases, with 8 bases between.

The sample holds many counts of this clone. The V and J genes are TRBV5-1 and TRBJ2-5; maybe TRBD1 (6 bases). Trimming removed 4 bases from V and 5 bases from J, with 21 bases in between. The germline gives CDR1 SGHRS, CDR2 YFSETQ. CDR3 length: 16 residues. CDR3 protein: CASSPKGDTIWETQYF. CDR3 in DNA: TGCGCCAGCAGCCCAAAGGGGGACACGATATGGGAGACCCAGTACTTC.

There are many counts of this clone. This rearrangement joins TRBV6-2 or TRBV6-3 to TRBJ2-7; 7 positions match TRBD1. Trimming at V came to 7 bases and at J to 9 bases, leaving 21 bases not matched to a gene. This CDR3 region has 16 residues. CDR1 is MNHEY, CDR2 SVGEGT, per germline. The CDR3: CASTDPPGQTGLGQYF. DNA of the CDR3: TGTGCCAGCACCGACCCCCCGGGACAGACCGGCCTCGGGCAGTACTTC.

This clone was seen at least ten times. One end of the junction fails to match germline, which may point to a read error. V and J are TRBV5-8 and TRBJ2-2; 9 bases are a match to TRBD1. CDR1 is SGHTS and CDR2 is YDEGEE in the germline V gene. This CDR3 is built from 17 residues. CDR3 bases: TGTGCCAGCACCTTGACACAGGGGGCCCTCGACACCGGGGAGCTGTTTTTT. Translating gives CASTLTQGALDTGELFF.

In this sample, this clone turned up many times. CDR3 in DNA: TGCGCCAGCAGCTCCGGGACTAGGAATGAAAAACTGTTTTTT. Translation gives CASSSGTRNEKLFF. This chain connects TRBV5-1 to TRBJ1-4; D may be TRBD1 (5 bases). The ends were cut back, 3 bases at V and 5 bases at J, with 11 bases in the middle. CDR3 length equals 14 residues. In germline, CDR1 is SGHRS, CDR2 YFSETQ.

This clone was picked up many times. The chain recombines TRBV4-3 with TRBJ2-7; 11 nucleotides line up with TRBD2. The V and J ends lost 1 base and 3 bases, in that order; junction bases with no gene match: 8. The CDR3 covers 17 residues. Germline assignment: CDR1 LGHNA and CDR2 YSLEER. CDR3 coding DNA: TGCGCCAGCAGCCAAGCTAGCGGGGGGCAACGCTACTACGAGCAGTACTTC. Its protein product is CASSQASGGQRYYEQYF.

This clone has ten or more counts. This chain links TRBV27 with TRBJ1-1; D unresolved. Germline values: CDR1 MNHEY, CDR2 SMNVEV (reference sequence). V dropped 3 bases and J dropped 1 base, with 15 bases sitting between them. CDR3 length: 16 amino acids. Here the CDR3 reads CASSFRPPSSNTEAFF. The CDR3 bases are TGTGCCAGCAGTTTTCGCCCCCCCAGTTCGAACACTGAAGCTTTCTTT.

This clone has only a few counts. The rearrangement joins TRBV5-1 to TRBJ2-5; D might be TRBD1 or TRBD2, each matching 7 bases. V was pared by 4 bases and J by 5 bases, with 18 bases between. This CDR3 has 15 residues. Germline V gives CDR1 SGHRS, CDR2 YFSETQ. The CDR3 nucleotides are TGCGCCAGCAGCCCGGAGGCAGGGGGAGGGGAGACCCAGTACTTC. The encoded protein is CASSPEAGGGETQYF.

This clone was recorded many times. The chain has TRBV2 and TRBJ2-6; D is ambiguous. The CDR3 totals 14 residues. Trimming shortened V by 8 bases and J by 0 bases, and 8 bases separated the two germline ends. Germline V lookup: CDR1 SNHLY, CDR2 FYNNEI. Written as DNA, the CDR3 is TGTGCCAGCGCAGTGAGCTCTGGGGCCAACGTCCTGACTTTC. It is translated as CASAVSSGANVLTF.

The table lists this clone with many counts. The V call is TRBV28, the J call TRBJ1-4, with D perhaps TRBD1 (6 bases). The CDR3 is 15 residues long. V lost 3 bases and J 7 bases, leaving 15 bases between the germline ends. Per germline, CDR1 MDHEN and CDR2 SYDVKM. The CDR3, as DNA: TGTGCCAGCAGTTTTAAGGGGGGCGGGGGTGAAAAACTGTTTTTT. It codes for CASSFKGGGGEKLFF.

This clone was seen at least ten times. The V call is TRBV7-6, the J call TRBJ2-7, with D possibly being TRBD1 (6 bases). The CDR3 runs 13 residues. The germline V and J ends were trimmed by 5 bases and 7 bases, with 15 bases remaining between them. Germline V gene sequence: CDR1 SGHVS, CDR2 FNYEAQ. As DNA, the CDR3 is TGTGCCAGCAGCCCCGGGACAAGAAGGGAGCAGTACTTC. It is translated as CASSPGTRREQYF.

There are many counts of this clone. This chain links TRBV19 with TRBJ2-1, with TRBD2 matching over 10 bases. Trimming took 3 bases from V and 2 from J; bases not matched to a gene: 4. Germline values: CDR1 LNHDA, CDR2 SQIVND (reference sequence). This CDR3 is built from 16 residues. CDR3 loop: CASSILSGGAYNEQFF. CDR3 sequence (DNA): TGTGCCAGTAGTATCCTAAGCGGGGGGGCCTACAATGAGCAGTTCTTC.

This clone came up many times. The chain recombines TRBV15 with TRBJ2-1, with TRBD2 matching over 10 bases. CDR3 length equals 17 residues. CDR1 and CDR2 from the germline V gene are LNHNV and YYDKDF (reference sequence). J gave up 7 bases and V 1 base, and 10 bases lay outside the gene matches. The CDR3 DNA sequence: TGTGCCACCAGCAGAGGGGCTAGCGGGGGCCGAGGGAATGAGCAGTTCTTC. It translates to CATSRGASGGRGNEQFF.

This clone was seen repeatedly, ten times or more. This chain connects TRBV2 to TRBJ1-2; 11 bases map to TRBD1. V was clipped by 6 bases and J by 4 bases; unmatched bases: 13. The CDR3 is 17 residues long. Germline V gives CDR1 SNHLY, CDR2 FYNNEI. The CDR3 loop is CASSRTGGDTTGYGYTF. The CDR3 region has the DNA TGTGCCAGCAGCCGGACAGGGGGCGACACCACTGGCTATGGCTACACCTTC.

In its sample, this clone was seen many times. The chain combines TRBV7-2 with TRBJ2-7; a weak D match, TRBD1 (6 bases). Germline V CDR1 and CDR2: SGHTA, FQGNSA. Trimming removed 2 bases at V and 3 bases at J, with 14 bases between. The CDR3 spans 15 residues. CDR3 bases: TGTGCCAGCAGCTTATTCGCCAGGGGAAACTACGAGCAGTACTTC. Its protein is CASSLFARGNYEQYF.

The chain recombines TRBV5-6 with TRBJ2-7, with D tentatively TRBD1 (6 bases). V was cut by 4 bases and J by 3 bases, with 20 bases left in between. CDR3 length: 16 amino acids. CDR1 is SGHDT, CDR2 YYEEEE, per germline. The CDR3 sequence is CASSEPKGTWGYEQYF. The DNA for the CDR3 is TGTGCCAGCAGCGAACCTAAAGGGACATGGGGCTACGAGCAGTACTTC.

This clone was detected a few times. The gene calls are TRBV9 and TRBJ2-2; no reliable D call. With 2 bases removed from V and 5 bases from J, the gap between germline ends came to 10 bases. Germline V lookup: CDR1 SGDLS, CDR2 YYNGEE. The CDR3 loop spans 14 amino acids. Here the CDR3 reads CASSVLGRTGELFF. The CDR3 DNA sequence: TGTGCCAGCAGCGTGTTGGGCAGGACCGGGGAGCTGTTTTTT.

At least ten counts were recorded for this clone. CDR3 protein: CASTQWGGGSDEQYF. In DNA, the CDR3 is TGTGCCAGCACCCAGTGGGGGGGCGGGAGTGACGAGCAGTACTTC. The rearrangement links TRBV6-2 or TRBV6-3 to TRBJ2-7; TRBD2 is a possible D gene (7 bases). V was clipped by 7 bases and J by 5 bases, with 21 bases between them. The V gene's germline CDR1 is MNHEY and CDR2 SVGEGT. The CDR3 length is 15 residues.

This clone was detected only a few times. The CDR3 here is CASSLDRGFGELFF. The CDR3 bases are TGTGCCAGCAGCTTAGACAGGGGTTTTGGGGAGCTGTTTTTT. V gene TRBV7-3 combines with J gene TRBJ2-2, with TRBD1 identical over 8 bases. There are 14 residues in the CDR3. The J segment lost 8 bases and the V segment lost 2 bases, leaving 4 bases of the junction unmatched. From germline, CDR1 is SGHTA and CDR2 FQGTGA.

This clone was found many times. The rearrangement joins TRBV5-1 to TRBJ1-1; TRBD1 matches 10 bases. The germline gives CDR1 SGHRS, CDR2 YFSETQ. CDR3 size: 14 residues. Trimming at V came to 1 base and at J to 7 bases, leaving 4 bases not matched to a gene. The CDR3 protein is CASSLTWTGGEAFF. CDR3 DNA sequence: TGCGCCAGCAGCTTGACTTGGACAGGGGGTGAAGCTTTCTTT.

The sample holds many counts of this clone. The chain uses TRBV14 and TRBJ2-2; D uncertain. This CDR3 comprises 15 residues. Germline V lookup: CDR1 SGHDN, CDR2 FVKESK. V was trimmed by 0 bases and J by 0 bases, leaving 5 bases between them. The CDR3 DNA is TGTGCCAGCAGCCAAGACCAGACGAACACCGGGGAGCTGTTTTTT. Its translation: CASSQDQTNTGELFF. Supplemented by reference TRBV14 and TRBJ2-2, the full variable domain reads EAGVTQFPSHSVIEKGQTVTLRCDPISGHDNLYWYRRVMGKEIKFLLHFVKESKQDESGMPNNRFLAERTGGTYSTLKVQPAELEDSGVYFCASSQDQTNTGELFFGEGSRLTVL.

The gene calls are TRBV6-2 or TRBV6-3 and TRBJ1-5, with no clear D. The V and J ends lost 7 bases and 4 bases respectively, with 14 bases between them. This CDR3 is 14 amino acids long. CDR1 and CDR2 (germline): MNHEY, SVGEGT. CDR3 coding DNA: TGTGCCAGCATGAAAAGAGGCGGGAATCAGCCCCAGCATTTT. This encodes CASMKRGGNQPQHF.